The 6 T cell receptor beta chains presented below share a single source sample, sequenced in a study of T-cell memory formation after mild COVID-19. Using its own MiXCR run on the 5' RACE reads, TCRdb lists one record per CDR3 protein. This table has some 490,000 distinct CDR3 sequences, 15% to 20% appearing once. The sample was PBMCs or a T cell subset sorted from them (not recorded which). These TCRs come from an adult woman who had mild COVID-19 (a few samples of this study predate the infection). Cell type and time point are not known.

The chain is built from TRBV5-1 and TRBJ1-2, with 10 bases fitting TRBD1. The germline gives CDR1 SGHRS, CDR2 YFSETQ. V dropped 0 bases and J dropped 7; count of bases not matched to a gene: 9. This CDR3 is built from 16 residues. CDR3 DNA: TGCGCCAGCAGCTTGGCCCCGGGACAGGGGATGGCTGGCTACACCTTC. Protein sequence: CASSLAPGQGMAGYTF.

This chain uses TRBV5-1 with TRBJ1-4; no clear D. CDR1 and CDR2 from the germline V gene are SGHRS and YFSETQ. The CDR3 has 16 residues. Trimming left V 0 bases short and J 0 bases short, with 9 bases between. The CDR3 loop reads CASSLVGISTNEKLFF. For the CDR3, the DNA is TGCGCCAGCAGCTTGGTAGGGATTTCAACTAATGAAAAACTGTTTTTT.

J is TRBJ1-2 and V is TRBV7-9; the match to TRBD1 covers 7 bases. Per the germline V gene, CDR1 is SEHNR and CDR2 is FQNEAQ (reference sequence). The length of the CDR3 is 11 residues. The trim removed 4 bases at V and 9 bases at J, leaving 2 bases unmatched. CDR3 bases: TGTGCCAGCAGCTCGGGACAGAGCTACACCTTC. Its translation is CASSSGQSYTF.

The chain uses TRBV10-3 and TRBJ2-3; the D gene is possibly TRBD2 (5 bases). The CDR3 spans 14 residues. Trimming pared 5 bases from V and 6 bases from J, leaving 15 bases between. The germline CDR1 and CDR2 sequences are ENHRY and SYGVKD. CDR3: CAISPGSKADTQYF. CDR3 nucleotide sequence: TGTGCCATCAGTCCGGGGTCTAAGGCCGATACGCAGTATTTT.

The DNA of the CDR3 is TGTGCCAGCTCACCACTGGCTAGCGGGAGTGCGACCCAGTACTTC. This encodes CASSPLASGSATQYF. This chain connects TRBV18 to TRBJ2-5, with 10 bases aligning to TRBD2. The CDR3 totals 15 residues. Trimming took 1 base from V and 7 from J; bases not matched to a gene: 6. Germline lookup yields CDR1 KGHSH and CDR2 LQKENI. Full variable domain (outside the CDR3, taken from reference TRBV18 and TRBJ2-5): NAGVMQNPRHLVRRRGQEARLRCSPMKGHSHVYWYRQLPEEGLKFMVYLQKENIIDESGMPKERFSAEFPKEGPSILRIQQVVRGDSAAYFCASSPLASGSATQYFGPGTRLLVL.

This sequence joins TRBV20-1 and TRBJ1-4; D is unresolved. CDR1 and CDR2 (germline): DFQATT, SNEGSKA (reference sequence). This CDR3 has 13 amino acids. The V end lost 6 bases, the J end lost 5 bases, and 13 bases lay between the germline ends. CDR3 in DNA: TGCAGTGCCGCACATATGATCAATGAAAAACTGTTTTTT. Protein: CSAAHMINEKLFF.